This TCR beta chain originates from a study of radiotherapy plus CTLA-4 blockade in lung cancer. The table came from immunoSEQ multiplex PCR; TCRdb's copy has only in-frame clones and leaves some out. The sample shows about 36,000 clones, roughly 85% of them seen only once. The CDR3 consists of 15 residues. V dropped 6 bases and J dropped 7; count of bases not matched to a gene: 9. CDR1 and CDR2 (germline): ENHRY, SYGVKD. Source: peripheral blood, taken from a patient treated with radiotherapy plus ipilimumab. The chain is built from TRBV10-3 and TRBJ2-7; 13 bases are a match to TRBD2. The origin of this receptor is a human donor with non-small cell lung cancer who had stable disease on radiotherapy plus ipilimumab. CDR3 bases: TGTGCCATCAGGTCAGGACTAGCGGGAGCGGGGGAGCAGTACTTC. Translation: CAIRSGLAGAGEQYF.